The present entry profiles one T cell receptor beta chain with its context. These data belong to a study of blood T cell repertoires in COVID-19. Study-level information: The United States, Italy and Spain provided the acute and convalescent COVID-19 samples. PBMCs, B-cell-depleted T cells, or T cells provided the cDNA or gDNA that made up the material.

The CDR3 totals 14 residues. V was pared by 3 bases and J by 2 bases, with 10 bases between. Germline assignment: CDR1 SNHLY and CDR2 FYNNEI. In the original analysis: Amplification of reference gene primers provided the estimated nucleated cell counts. Profiling relied on immunoSEQ multiplex PCR, and the TCRdb table lists in-frame clones only, not all of them. The D gene and trimming were derived from the DNA, and the V and J assignments and clone size from that table. The table has about 400,000 clones, about 89% seen once. This receptor was identified in a man between 40 and 49 years old with acute or convalescent COVID-19. The genes are TRBV2 and TRBJ1-1, with D possibly TRBD1 on 5 matching bases. Sequenced sample: peripheral blood. The DNA of the CDR3 is TGTGCCAGCAGTGAGCGGAGGGGAAACACTGAAGCTTTCTTT. Protein product: CASSERRGNTEAFF.